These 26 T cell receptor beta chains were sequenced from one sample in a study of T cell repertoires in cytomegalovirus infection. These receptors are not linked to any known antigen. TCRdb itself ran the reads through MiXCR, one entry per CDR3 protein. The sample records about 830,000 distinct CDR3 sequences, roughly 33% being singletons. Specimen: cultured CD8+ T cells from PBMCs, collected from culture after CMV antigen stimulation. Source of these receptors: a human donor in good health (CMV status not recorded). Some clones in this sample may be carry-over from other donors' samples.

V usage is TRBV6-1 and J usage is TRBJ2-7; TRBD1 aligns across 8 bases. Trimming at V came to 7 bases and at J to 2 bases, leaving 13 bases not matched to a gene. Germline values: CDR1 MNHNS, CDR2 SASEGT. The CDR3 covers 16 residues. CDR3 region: CASKGGQAVSPYEQYF. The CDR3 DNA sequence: TGTGCCAGCAAAGGGGGACAGGCTGTCTCCCCCTACGAGCAGTACTTC.

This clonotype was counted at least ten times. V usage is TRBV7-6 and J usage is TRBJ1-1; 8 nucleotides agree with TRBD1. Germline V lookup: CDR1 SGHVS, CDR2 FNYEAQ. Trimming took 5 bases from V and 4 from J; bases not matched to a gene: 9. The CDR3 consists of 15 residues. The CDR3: CASSLYPGQGTEAFF. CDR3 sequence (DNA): TGTGCCAGCAGCCTATATCCTGGACAGGGCACTGAAGCTTTCTTT.

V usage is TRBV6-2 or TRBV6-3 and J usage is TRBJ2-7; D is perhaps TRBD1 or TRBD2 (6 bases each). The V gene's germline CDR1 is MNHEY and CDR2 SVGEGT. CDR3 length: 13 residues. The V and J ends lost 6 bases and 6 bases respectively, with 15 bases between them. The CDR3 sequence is CASSHAGGSEQYV. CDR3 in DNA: TGTGCCAGCAGCCACGCCGGGGGCAGCGAGCAGTACGTC.

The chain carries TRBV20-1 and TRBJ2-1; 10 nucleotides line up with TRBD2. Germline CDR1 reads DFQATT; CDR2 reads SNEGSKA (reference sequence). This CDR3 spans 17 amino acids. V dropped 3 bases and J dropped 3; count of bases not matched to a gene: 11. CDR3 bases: TGCAGTGCTAGCCTTACCGTAGCGGGGGGCCTCTACAATGAGCAGTTCTTC. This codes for CSASLTVAGGLYNEQFF.

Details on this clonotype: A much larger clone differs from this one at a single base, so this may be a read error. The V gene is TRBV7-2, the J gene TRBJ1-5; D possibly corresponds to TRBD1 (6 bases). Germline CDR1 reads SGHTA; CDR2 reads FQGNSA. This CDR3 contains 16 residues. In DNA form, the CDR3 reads TGTGCCAGCAGCTTAGAGGGGGGTTCGGGCAAACAGCCCCAGCATTTT. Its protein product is CASSLEGGSGKQPQHF. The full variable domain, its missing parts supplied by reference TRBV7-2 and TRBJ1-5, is GAGVSQSPSNKVTEKGKDVELRCDPISGHTALYWYRQSLGQGLEFLIYFQGNSAPDKSGLPSDRFSAERTGGSVSTLTIQRTQQEDSAVYLCASSLEGGSGKQPQHFGDGTRLSIL.

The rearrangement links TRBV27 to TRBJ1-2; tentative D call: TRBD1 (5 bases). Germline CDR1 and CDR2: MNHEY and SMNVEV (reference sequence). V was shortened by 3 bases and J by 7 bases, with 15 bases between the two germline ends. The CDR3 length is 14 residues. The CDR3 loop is CASSFSGTVLGYTF. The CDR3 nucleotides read TGTGCCAGCAGTTTCTCGGGGACGGTCCTTGGCTACACCTTC.

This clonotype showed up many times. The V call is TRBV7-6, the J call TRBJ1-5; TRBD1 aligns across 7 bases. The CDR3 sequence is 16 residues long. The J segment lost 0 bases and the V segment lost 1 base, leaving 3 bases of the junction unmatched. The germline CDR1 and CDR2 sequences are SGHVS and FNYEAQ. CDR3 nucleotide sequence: TGTGCCAGCAGCTTAGAGTCAGGGGGTAGCAATCAGCCCCAGCATTTT. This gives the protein CASSLESGGSNQPQHF.

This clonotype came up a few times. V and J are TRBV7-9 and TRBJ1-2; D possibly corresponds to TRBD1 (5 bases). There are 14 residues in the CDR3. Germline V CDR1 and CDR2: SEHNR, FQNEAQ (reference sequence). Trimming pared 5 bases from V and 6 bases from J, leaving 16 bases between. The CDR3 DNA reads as TGTGCCAGCAGCCAGACCGCCCGGACAAATGGCTACACCTTC. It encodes CASSQTARTNGYTF. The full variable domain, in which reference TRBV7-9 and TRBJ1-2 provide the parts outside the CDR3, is DTGVSQNPRHKITKRGQNVTFRCDPISEHNRLYWYRQTLGQGPEFLTYFQNEAQLEKSRLLSDRFSAERPKGSFSTLEIQRTEQGDSAMYLCASSQTARTNGYTFGSGTRLTVV.

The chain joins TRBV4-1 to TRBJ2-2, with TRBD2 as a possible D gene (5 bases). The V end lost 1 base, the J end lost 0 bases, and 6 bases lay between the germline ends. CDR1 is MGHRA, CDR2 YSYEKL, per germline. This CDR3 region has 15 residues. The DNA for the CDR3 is TGCGCCAGCAGCCAAGGACTACCGAACACCGGGGAGCTGTTTTTT. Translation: CASSQGLPNTGELFF.

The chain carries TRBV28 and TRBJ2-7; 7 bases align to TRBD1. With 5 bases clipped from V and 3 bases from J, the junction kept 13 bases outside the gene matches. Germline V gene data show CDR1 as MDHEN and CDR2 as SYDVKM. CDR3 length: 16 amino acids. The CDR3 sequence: CASSAARTGPGYEQYF. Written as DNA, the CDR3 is TGTGCCAGCAGTGCAGCCAGGACAGGTCCTGGCTACGAGCAGTACTTC. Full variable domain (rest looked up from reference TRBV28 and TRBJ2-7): DVKVTQSSRYLVKRTGEKVFLECVQDMDHENMFWYRQDPGLGLRLIYFSYDVKMKEKGDIPEGYSVSREKKERFSLILESASTNQTSMYLCASSAARTGPGYEQYFGPGTRLTVT.

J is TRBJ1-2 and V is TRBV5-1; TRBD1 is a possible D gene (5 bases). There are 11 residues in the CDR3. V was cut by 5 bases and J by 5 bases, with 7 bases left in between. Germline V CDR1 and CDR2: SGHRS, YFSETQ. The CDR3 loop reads CASRKGYGYTF. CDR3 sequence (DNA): TGCGCCAGCAGGAAGGGGTATGGCTACACCTTC.

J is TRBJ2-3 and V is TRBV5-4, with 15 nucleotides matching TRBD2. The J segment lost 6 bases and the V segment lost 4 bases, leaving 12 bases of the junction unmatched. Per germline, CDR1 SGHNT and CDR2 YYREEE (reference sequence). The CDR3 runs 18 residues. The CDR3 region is CASSHEWTSGGAKDTQYF. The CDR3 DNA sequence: TGTGCCAGCAGCCATGAGTGGACTAGCGGGGGGGCCAAGGATACGCAGTATTTT.

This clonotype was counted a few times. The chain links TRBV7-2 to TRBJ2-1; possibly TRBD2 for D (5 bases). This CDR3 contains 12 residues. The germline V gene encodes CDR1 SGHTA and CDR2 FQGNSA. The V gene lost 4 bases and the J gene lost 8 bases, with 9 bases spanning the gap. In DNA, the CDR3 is TGTGCCAGCAGCTCCAAAGCGGATGAGCAGTTCTTC. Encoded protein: CASSSKADEQFF.

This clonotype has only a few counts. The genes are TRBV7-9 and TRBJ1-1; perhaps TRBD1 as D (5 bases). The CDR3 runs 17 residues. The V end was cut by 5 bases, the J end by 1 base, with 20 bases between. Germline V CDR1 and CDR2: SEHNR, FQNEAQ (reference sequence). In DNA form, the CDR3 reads TGTGCCAGCAGCCTGGGGTCTGATTCGACAGCGAACACTGAAGCTTTCTTT. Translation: CASSLGSDSTANTEAFF.

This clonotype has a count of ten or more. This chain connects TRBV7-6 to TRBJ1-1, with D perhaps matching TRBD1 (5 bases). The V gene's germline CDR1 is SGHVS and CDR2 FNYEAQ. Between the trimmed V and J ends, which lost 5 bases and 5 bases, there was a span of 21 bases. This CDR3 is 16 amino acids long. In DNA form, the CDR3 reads TGTGCCAGCAGCAATTTGCAGGGTTACCTTACGACTGAAGCTTTCTTT. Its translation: CASSNLQGYLTTEAFF.

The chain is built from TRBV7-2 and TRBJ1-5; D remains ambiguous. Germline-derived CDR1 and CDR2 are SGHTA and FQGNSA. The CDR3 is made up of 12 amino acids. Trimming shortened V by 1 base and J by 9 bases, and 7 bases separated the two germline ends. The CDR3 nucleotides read TGTGCCAGCAGCTTAGGTCAGAGGCCCCAGCATTTT. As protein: CASSLGQRPQHF.

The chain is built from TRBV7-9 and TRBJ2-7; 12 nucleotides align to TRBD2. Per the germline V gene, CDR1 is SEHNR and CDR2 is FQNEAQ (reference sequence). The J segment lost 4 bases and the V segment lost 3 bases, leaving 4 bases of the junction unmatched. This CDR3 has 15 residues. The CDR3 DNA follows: TGTGCCAGCAGCTTGCCTAGCGGGGGGGCTTACGAGCAGTACTTC. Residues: CASSLPSGGAYEQYF.

CDR3 loop: CASTQIDIRSPYEQYF. CDR3 nucleotide sequence: TGCGCCAGCACCCAGATTGACATCCGTAGCCCCTACGAGCAGTACTTC. The chain links TRBV5-1 to TRBJ2-7, with D unclear. CDR1 is SGHRS and CDR2 is YFSETQ in the germline V gene. V was trimmed by 6 bases and J by 2 bases, leaving 21 bases between them. CDR3 length: 16 residues.

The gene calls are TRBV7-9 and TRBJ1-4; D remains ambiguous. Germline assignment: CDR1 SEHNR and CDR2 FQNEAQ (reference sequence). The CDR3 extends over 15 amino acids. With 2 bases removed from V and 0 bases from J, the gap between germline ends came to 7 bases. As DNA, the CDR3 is TGTGCCAGCAGCTTAAGGGATGCAACTAATGAAAAACTGTTTTTT. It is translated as CASSLRDATNEKLFF.

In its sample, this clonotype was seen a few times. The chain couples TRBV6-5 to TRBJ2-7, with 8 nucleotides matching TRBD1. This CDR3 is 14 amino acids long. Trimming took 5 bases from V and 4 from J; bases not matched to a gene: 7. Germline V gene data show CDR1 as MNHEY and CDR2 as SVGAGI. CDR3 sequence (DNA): TGTGCCAGCAGTAATGCCGGGACAGGTTACGAGCAGTACTTC. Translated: CASSNAGTGYEQYF.

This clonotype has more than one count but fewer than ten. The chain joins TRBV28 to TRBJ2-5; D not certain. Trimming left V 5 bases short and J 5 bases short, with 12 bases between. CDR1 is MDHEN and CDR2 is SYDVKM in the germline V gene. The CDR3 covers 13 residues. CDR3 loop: CASSALRTETQYF. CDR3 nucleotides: TGTGCCAGCAGTGCTTTAAGGACGGAGACCCAGTACTTC.

The CDR3 sequence is CASSSRDGGISYEQYF. Written as DNA, the CDR3 is TGTGCCAGCAGCTCTCGGGACGGAGGGATCTCCTACGAGCAGTACTTC. This sequence joins TRBV12-3 or TRBV12-4 and TRBJ2-7, with a possible D match to TRBD2 (6 bases). Trimming left V 6 bases short and J 0 bases short, with 18 bases between. This CDR3 region has 16 residues.

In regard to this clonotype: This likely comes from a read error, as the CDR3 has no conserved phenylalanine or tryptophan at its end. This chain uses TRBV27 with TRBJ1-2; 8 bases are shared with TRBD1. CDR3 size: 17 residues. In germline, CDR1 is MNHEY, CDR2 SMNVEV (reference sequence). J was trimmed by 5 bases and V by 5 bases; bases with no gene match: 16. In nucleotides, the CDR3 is TGTGCCAGCAGTATAACCCCAGGACAGGGAGGTTATTATGGCTACACCATC. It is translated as CASSITPGQGGYYGYTI.

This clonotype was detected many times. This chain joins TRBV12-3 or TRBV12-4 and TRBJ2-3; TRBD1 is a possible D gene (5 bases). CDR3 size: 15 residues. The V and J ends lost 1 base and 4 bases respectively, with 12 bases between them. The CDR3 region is CASSLGQWGPDTQYF. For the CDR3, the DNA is TGTGCCAGCAGTTTAGGACAGTGGGGCCCAGATACGCAGTATTTT.

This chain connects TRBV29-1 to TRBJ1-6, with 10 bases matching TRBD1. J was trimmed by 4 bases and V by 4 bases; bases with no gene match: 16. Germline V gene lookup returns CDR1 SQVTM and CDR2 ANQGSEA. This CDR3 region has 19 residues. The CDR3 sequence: CSVGRDRGQSAAYNSPLHF. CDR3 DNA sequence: TGCAGCGTTGGCCGGGACAGGGGTCAATCGGCCGCATATAATTCACCCCTCCACTTT.

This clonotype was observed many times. The CDR3 nucleotides are TGTGCCAGCAGACAAGGAGTCACAGATACGCAGTATTTT. It specifies CASRQGVTDTQYF. This rearrangement joins TRBV12-3 or TRBV12-4 to TRBJ2-3; D is uncertain. V lost 6 bases to trimming and J lost 2 bases, with 9 bases between them. CDR3 length: 13 residues.